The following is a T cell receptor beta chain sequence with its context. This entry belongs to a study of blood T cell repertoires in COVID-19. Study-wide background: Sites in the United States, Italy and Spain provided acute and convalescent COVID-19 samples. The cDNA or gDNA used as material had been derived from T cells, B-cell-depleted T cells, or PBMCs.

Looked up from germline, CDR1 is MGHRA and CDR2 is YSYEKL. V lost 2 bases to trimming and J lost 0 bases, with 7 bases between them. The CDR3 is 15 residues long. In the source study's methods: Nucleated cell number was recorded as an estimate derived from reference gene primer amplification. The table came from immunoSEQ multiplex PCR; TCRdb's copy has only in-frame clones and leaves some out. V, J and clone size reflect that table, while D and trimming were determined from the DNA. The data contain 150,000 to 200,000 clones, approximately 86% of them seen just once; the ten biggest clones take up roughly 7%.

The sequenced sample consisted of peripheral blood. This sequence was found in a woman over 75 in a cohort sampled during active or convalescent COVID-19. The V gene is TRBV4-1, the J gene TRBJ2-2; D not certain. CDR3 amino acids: CASSQLSANTGELFF. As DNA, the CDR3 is TGCGCCAGCAGCCAACTTTCCGCGAACACCGGGGAGCTGTTTTTT.